One and the same sample provided the 26 T cell receptor beta chains below, sequenced in a study of CXCR3-negative and CXCR3-positive naive CD8 T cells. Carrying UMI labels, the TRB cDNA libraries were prepared through 5' RACE. Reanalyzing the 5' RACE reads, TCRdb keeps one entry per CDR3 protein, without DNA. The sample table sets out tens of thousands of distinct CDR3 sequences. Source material: naive CXCR3- CD8+ T cells from blood. Subset given: CD45RO-CCR7+CD27+CD95- naive CD8+ T cells lacking CXCR3 (TNR3-). These receptors were obtained from a human donor in good health. Some clones in this sample may be carry-over from other donors' samples.

The rearrangement links TRBV5-6 to TRBJ2-1; absent DNA, TCRdb's TRBD2 call cannot be checked. Looked up from germline, CDR1 is SGHDT and CDR2 is YYEEEE. CDR3 size: 14 residues. CDR3 protein: CASSWGTGGNEQFF.

The chain combines TRBV6-2 or TRBV6-3 with TRBJ2-1. This CDR3 region has 12 residues. Germline-derived CDR1 and CDR2 are MNHEY and SVGEGT. CDR3 protein: CASSYSWNEQFF.

The chain has TRBV5-1 and TRBJ2-1; TCRdb indicates TRBD1, and absent DNA this call remains unverified. Germline-derived CDR1 and CDR2 are SGHRS and YFSETQ. This CDR3 has 17 amino acids. CDR3 sequence reads: CASSLEHSAGAYNEQFF.

CDR3 loop: CASSDRGQGVGEQYF. The genes are TRBV2 and TRBJ2-7; TCRdb's D call of TRBD1 is untestable without DNA. The CDR3 runs to 15 residues. From germline, CDR1 is SNHLY and CDR2 FYNNEI.

Frequency places this clonotype as medium-sized (0.01 to 0.1%). The chain employs TRBV5-1 and TRBJ1-1. This CDR3 region has 15 residues. CDR1 is SGHRS and CDR2 is YFSETQ in the germline V gene. Here the CDR3 reads CASSLASGGPAEAFF.

This chain joins TRBV2 and TRBJ1-2. Germline V gene sequence: CDR1 SNHLY, CDR2 FYNNEI. The CDR3 totals 15 residues. CDR3 residues: CASSEKATPNYGYTF. Full variable domain (missing parts from reference TRBV2 and TRBJ1-2): EPEVTQTPSHQVTQMGQEVILRCVPISNHLYFYWYRQILGQKVEFLVSFYNNEISEKSEIFDDQFSVERPDGSNFTLKIRSTKLEDSAMYFCASSEKATPNYGYTFGSGTRLTVV.

The chain couples TRBV29-1 to TRBJ2-1; TCRdb returns TRBD1, unconfirmable since there is no DNA. This CDR3 has 14 amino acids. Germline lookup yields CDR1 SQVTM and CDR2 ANQGSEA. The CDR3 sequence: CSVDPVSSYNEQFF.

The gene calls are TRBV28 and TRBJ2-7. The CDR3 has 12 residues. Germline V gives CDR1 MDHEN, CDR2 SYDVKM. CDR3 region: CASRVSSYEQYF.

The chain combines TRBV29-1 with TRBJ2-7; TCRdb selects TRBD2, and the lack of DNA leaves this call unchecked. The CDR3 contains 15 residues. The germline gives CDR1 SQVTM, CDR2 ANQGSEA. The CDR3 sequence is CSVETTGLADYEQYF.

CDR3 region: CSARALTSGTYNEQFF. The chain has TRBV20-1 and TRBJ2-1; as DNA is missing, the TRBD2 call by TCRdb cannot be tested. The V gene's germline CDR1 is DFQATT and CDR2 SNEGSKA (reference sequence). This CDR3 has 16 residues.

The chain has TRBV7-8 and TRBJ2-7; with no DNA, the TCRdb D assignment of TRBD1 cannot be verified. This CDR3 is built from 14 residues. The germline V gene encodes CDR1 SGHVS and CDR2 FQNEAQ. The CDR3 region is CASSSSGSRVEQYF.

The chain carries TRBV15 and TRBJ2-7. The CDR3 length is 15 residues. Germline CDR1 and CDR2: LNHNV and YYDKDF (reference sequence). The CDR3 sequence is CATSRDPGFKEEQYF.

V gene TRBV30 combines with J gene TRBJ2-2; without DNA, the TCRdb call of TRBD2 cannot be checked. In germline, CDR1 is GTSNPN, CDR2 SVGIG (reference sequence). The CDR3 runs 14 residues. CDR3 amino acids: CAFPDWANTGELFF.

V usage is TRBV11-2 and J usage is TRBJ2-1; checking the TCRdb D call of TRBD2 is not possible without DNA. The CDR3 covers 17 residues. Germline V gene data show CDR1 as SGHAT and CDR2 as FQNNGV. CDR3: CASSEGGRGREYNEQFF.

The gene calls are TRBV29-1 and TRBJ2-5. This CDR3 contains 16 residues. Germline CDR1 reads SQVTM; CDR2 reads ANQGSEA. Here the CDR3 reads CSVDGFQGTISETQYF.

This rearrangement joins TRBV9 to TRBJ1-2; there is no DNA to check the TCRdb D call of TRBD1. Germline V gene sequence: CDR1 SGDLS, CDR2 YYNGEE. The CDR3 runs to 17 residues. The CDR3 spells CASSVDRGHYPNYGYTF.

The chain employs TRBV6-1 and TRBJ2-2; TCRdb indicates TRBD2, and absent DNA this call remains unverified. Germline CDR1 is MNHNS and CDR2 is SASEGT. The CDR3 extends over 15 amino acids. The CDR3 here is CASSEGLAGTGELFF.

The chain employs TRBV5-1 and TRBJ1-5; TCRdb's assignment of TRBD1 cannot be checked, as there is no DNA. The CDR3 runs to 18 residues. Germline lookup yields CDR1 SGHRS and CDR2 YFSETQ. CDR3 residues: CASSLAPGTGGAFQPQHF.

This CDR3 reads CASSTTGQLLNYGYTF. The chain employs TRBV28 and TRBJ1-2; TCRdb returns TRBD1, unconfirmable since there is no DNA. The CDR3 sequence is 16 residues long. Germline V gene lookup returns CDR1 MDHEN and CDR2 SYDVKM.

The chain is built from TRBV7-3 and TRBJ1-1. Germline V gene data show CDR1 as SGHTA and CDR2 as FQGTGA. This CDR3 is 15 amino acids long. The CDR3 loop is CASSLGPAGNTEAFF. Full variable domain (missing parts from reference TRBV7-3 and TRBJ1-1): GAGVSQTPSNKVTEKGKYVELRCDPISGHTALYWYRQSLGQGPEFLIYFQGTGAADDSGLPNDRFFAVRPEGSVSTLKIQRTERGDSAVYLCASSLGPAGNTEAFFGQGTRLTVV.

This chain joins TRBV6-2 or TRBV6-3 and TRBJ1-1. Germline lookup yields CDR1 MNHEY and CDR2 SVGEGT. This CDR3 is built from 12 residues. Here the CDR3 reads CASSYPFTEAFF.

V is TRBV20-1 and J is TRBJ2-7; no DNA is available, so the TRBD1 call from TCRdb remains unchecked. Germline V gives CDR1 DFQATT, CDR2 SNEGSKA (reference sequence). The CDR3 totals 13 residues. CDR3 loop: CSASGTLSYEQYF.

This sequence joins TRBV6-6 and TRBJ1-1; TCRdb designates TRBD1, a call that cannot be tested without DNA. Germline values: CDR1 MNHNY, CDR2 SVGAGI (reference sequence). The CDR3 runs to 14 residues. The CDR3 is CASSSGQGRAEAFF.

The rearrangement joins TRBV6-6 to TRBJ2-1; TCRdb names TRBD2, which stays unverified in the absence of DNA. The CDR3 runs 15 residues. The germline V gene has CDR1 MNHNY and CDR2 SVGAGI (reference sequence). The CDR3 region is CASSYRWEGRDEQFF.

This chain connects TRBV28 to TRBJ2-7; without DNA, the TCRdb call of TRBD1 cannot be checked. This CDR3 contains 13 residues. The germline V gene has CDR1 MDHEN and CDR2 SYDVKM. CDR3 residues: CASSRPDSYEQYF.

The chain is built from TRBV13 and TRBJ2-5. Germline V gene lookup returns CDR1 PRHDT and CDR2 FYEKMQ (reference sequence). The CDR3 spans 16 residues. The CDR3 is CASSPSFLPHQETQYF.